Listed below are T cell receptor beta chains from one sample, sequenced in a study of cytomegalovirus exposure and HLA in healthy donors. The repertoire was sequenced with immunoSEQ multiplex PCR; TCRdb's copy has only in-frame clones and lacks some. The sample has roughly 120,000 clones, roughly 79% seen once. Sample: PBMCs. These receptors were collected from a woman aged 40 to 49 in good health and CMV-seronegative. Both conserved end residues are part of each CDR3. The D gene is left open where the match is weak. Rows may omit the clone size; those that give it use once, few, many or a size class.

TRBJ2-7 | - | 13 | - | TRBV5-1 | TGCGCCAGCAGCAGGAGAGAGGCGTACGAGCAGTACTTC | CASSRREAYEQYF
TRBJ1-4 | - | 16 | few | TRBV4-1 | TGCGCCAGCAGCCAAGGTCTAGTCCCAACTAATGAAAAACTGTTTTTT | CASSQGLVPTNEKLFF
TRBJ1-5 | - | 15 | - | TRBV30 | TGTGCCTGGAGTGCCCCCGGCCCGGGGAATCAGCCCCAGCATTTT | CAWSAPGPGNQPQHF
TRBJ2-7 | - | 13 | - | TRBV5-4 | TGTGCCAGCAGCTTGGGCCAGGAATACGAGCAGTACTTC | CASSLGQEYEQYF
TRBJ2-3 | TRBD2 | 13 | once | TRBV9 | TGTGCCAGCACCGGACTAGTCACAGATACGCAGTATTTT | CASTGLVTDTQYF
TRBJ1-2 | - | 15 | few | TRBV7-3 | TGTGCCAGCAGCTCATCCTCGACCGGCGGGGGTGGCTACACCTTC | CASSSSSTGGGGYTF
TRBJ2-7 | TRBD2 | 14 | - | TRBV28 | TGTGCCAGCAGTTTTAGTAGCGGGTACTACGAGCAGTACTTC | CASSFSSGYYEQYF
TRBJ1-4 | TRBD1 | 16 | - | TRBV5-1 | TGCGCCAGCAACACCGGGACAGGGGGCATAGGGGAAAAACTGTTTTTT | CASNTGTGGIGEKLFF
TRBJ1-5 | - | 16 | - | TRBV19 | TGTGCCAGTAGTATAGCACTATTAACGGGGAGTCAGCCCCAGCATTTT | CASSIALLTGSQPQHF
TRBJ1-1 | - | 13 | - | TRBV2 | TGTGCCAGCAGGCCCAACAAGAACACTGAAGCTTTCTTT | CASRPNKNTEAFF
TRBJ1-1 | TRBD1 | 16 | - | TRBV18 | TGTGCCAGCTCACCAATCGGGACAGGGGTTAACACTGAAGCTTTCTTT | CASSPIGTGVNTEAFF
TRBJ2-7 | TRBD1 | 13 | - | TRBV5-6 | TGTGCCAGCAGCGTGGACAGGGGTAGCGAGCAGTACTTC | CASSVDRGSEQYF
TRBJ1-5 | - | 14 | - | TRBV30 | TGTGCCTGGAGTCTCCGGGACACGAATCAGCCCCAGCATTTT | CAWSLRDTNQPQHF
TRBJ2-3 | TRBD2 | 17 | once | TRBV28 | TGTGCCATCCGGGAAGGGGTAGCGGGGGCGAGCTCAGATACGCAGTATTTT | CAIREGVAGASSDTQYF
TRBJ2-3 | TRBD2 | 13 | - | TRBV29-1 | TGCAGCGTTTTGGCTAGCGGGAGCGGTACGCAGTATTTT | CSVLASGSGTQYF
TRBJ1-1 | TRBD1 | 16 | - | TRBV11-2 | TGTGCCAGCAGCTTAGCAGAGACAGGGAGTGGAACTGAAGCTTTCTTT | CASSLAETGSGTEAFF
TRBJ2-7 | TRBD2 | 15 | - | TRBV7-9 | TGTGCCAGCAGCTTAGCGGGAGGGTTTCCCTACGAGCAGTACTTC | CASSLAGGFPYEQYF
TRBJ2-1 | TRBD2 | 16 | once | TRBV11-2 | TGTGCCAGCAGCTTAGATAGGGGTAGCGGGGCCAATGAGCAGTTCTTC | CASSLDRGSGANEQFF
TRBJ2-1 | TRBD2 | 14 | - | TRBV5-1 | TGCGCCACCAGAGCGGGAGGGGTTGATAATGAGCAGTTCTTC | CATRAGGVDNEQFF
TRBJ1-2 | - | 14 | once | TRBV21-1 | TGTGCCAGCAGCAAAGGGAGGCAAAGCAATGGCTACACCTTC | CASSKGRQSNGYTF
TRBJ1-2 | TRBD1 | 17 | - | TRBV5-1 | TGCGCCAGCAGCCCGGGACAGGGAGGGGACGGTAGATATGGCTACACCTTC | CASSPGQGGDGRYGYTF
TRBJ1-5 | TRBD1 | 17 | - | TRBV19 | TGTGCCAGTAGTCTACAGGGGGCCGTTAATAGCAATCAGCCCCGGCATTTT | CASSLQGAVNSNQPRHF
TRBJ1-5 | TRBD1 | 15 | - | TRBV28 | TGTGCCAGCAGGATATCCGGGACAGGGAATCAGCCCCAGCATTTT | CASRISGTGNQPQHF
TRBJ1-6 | TRBD1 | 12 | - | TRBV30 | TGTGCCTGGAAGACAGGGGGCTCACCCCTCCACTTT | CAWKTGGSPLHF
TRBJ2-1 | - | 14 | - | TRBV5-1 | TGCGCCAGCAGCGAGGGCGGGGCCTACAATGAGCAGTTCTTC | CASSEGGAYNEQFF
TRBJ1-3 | - | 16 | - | TRBV9 | TGTGCCAGCAGCGTCTCTAGCGGAGGGAGTGGAAACACCATATATTTT | CASSVSSGGSGNTIYF
TRBJ1-2 | - | 13 | - | TRBV29-1 | TGCAGCGTTGAACGTGGCAGGGCGGATGGCTACACCTTC | CSVERGRADGYTF
TRBJ2-7 | - | 15 | - | TRBV11-2 | TGTGCCAGCAGCTTTGGGAGGCCACTTTCCTACGAGCAGTACTTC | CASSFGRPLSYEQYF
TRBJ2-3 | TRBD2 | 13 | - | TRBV27 | TGTGCCAGCAGTCTAGCGGGTCCAGATACGCAGTATTTT | CASSLAGPDTQYF
TRBJ2-1 | TRBD2 | 15 | - | TRBV7-2 | TGTGCCAGCAGCCGAGCCAGTAGCGGGTACAATGAGCAGTTCTTC | CASSRASSGYNEQFF
TRBJ2-2 | TRBD2 | 16 | once | TRBV19 | TGTGCCAGTAGTCCTCCCAGCGGGAGAAACACCGGGGAGCTGTTTTTT | CASSPPSGRNTGELFF
TRBJ1-5 | TRBD1 | 16 | - | TRBV5-8 | TGTGCCAGCAGCTTTGGGACAGGGGTTAACAATCAGCCCCAGCATTTT | CASSFGTGVNNQPQHF
TRBJ2-3 | - | 13 | - | TRBV11-2 | TGTGCCAGCAGCCCCCCAAGCACAGATACGCAGTATTTT | CASSPPSTDTQYF
TRBJ2-1 | TRBD1 | 15 | - | TRBV9 | TGTGCCAGCAGCGTAACCGGGACAGGGCACAATGAGCAGTTCTTC | CASSVTGTGHNEQFF
TRBJ2-7 | TRBD1 | 17 | - | TRBV18 | TGTGCCAGCTCACCATTAATGGGACAGCTGACGGCCTACGAGCAGTACTTC | CASSPLMGQLTAYEQYF
TRBJ1-5 | - | 15 | - | TRBV27 | TGTGCCACCCGCCTGGAGGGAATCATTGGTCAGCCCCAGCATTTT | CATRLEGIIGQPQHF
TRBJ2-7 | TRBD2 | 15 | - | TRBV6-5 | TGTGCCAGCAGAAAAACTAGCGGGGGTTCCTACGAGCAGTACTTC | CASRKTSGGSYEQYF
TRBJ2-1 | TRBD2 | 16 | once | TRBV18 | TGTGCCAGCTCACCAGCTAGCGGGAGCCTCTTCAATGAGCAGTTCTTC | CASSPASGSLFNEQFF
TRBJ2-5 | TRBD2 | 16 | - | TRBV5-4 | TGTGCCAGCAGCTTGTTCACGGGGGGGCTGAAAGAGGCCCAGTACTTC | CASSLFTGGLKEAQYF
TRBJ1-2 | TRBD1 | 15 | - | TRBV27 | TGTGCCAGCAGTCCGATAGACAGGGTTAACTATGGCTACACCTTC | CASSPIDRVNYGYTF
TRBJ2-3 | TRBD2 | 14 | once | TRBV19 | TGTGCCAGTAGTATCGGCGGGAGGCGAGATACGCAGTATTTT | CASSIGGRRDTQYF
TRBJ2-2 | - | 15 | few | TRBV11-2 | TGTGCCAGCAGCTTAGTCTGGGACATCACCGGGGAGCTGTTTTTT | CASSLVWDITGELFF
TRBJ2-7 | TRBD1 | 16 | - | TRBV18 | TGTGCCAGCTCACGAAGGGCGACAGGGGGCACTTACGAGCAGTACTTC | CASSRRATGGTYEQYF
TRBJ2-1 | - | 14 | - | TRBV29-1 | TGCAGCGTTGAGATAGCGACGGCCTACAATGAGCAGTTCTTC | CSVEIATAYNEQFF
TRBJ1-2 | TRBD1 | 13 | few | TRBV5-8 | TGTGCCAGCAGCTTGACAGGGGTAGAGGGCTACACCTTC | CASSLTGVEGYTF
TRBJ2-7 | TRBD1 | 13 | - | TRBV6-5 | TGTGCCAGCAAGCAAGCAGGGGGCTACGAGCAGTACTTC | CASKQAGGYEQYF
TRBJ1-1 | - | 16 | - | TRBV28 | TGTGCCAGCAGTTTGGTCCAGGGCCCAGAGAACACTGAAGCTTTCTTT | CASSLVQGPENTEAFF
TRBJ2-7 | - | 12 | - | TRBV6-1 | TGTGCCAGCAGTCATAGTTCCTACGAGCAGTACTTC | CASSHSSYEQYF
TRBJ2-1 | TRBD2 | 19 | - | TRBV27 | TGTGCCAGCAGTAGGGACGGCCCAGTAGCGGGAGGGAAGTACAATGAGCAGTTCTTC | CASSRDGPVAGGKYNEQFF
TRBJ2-7 | - | 19 | once | TRBV21-1 | TGTGCCAGCAGCAATATCTGGGAGGCCCTTCTCATCCTCTCCTACGAGCAGTACTTC | CASSNIWEALLILSYEQYF
TRBJ2-1 | - | 14 | - | TRBV6-5 | TGTGCCTCGTGGGGGCAAAGGTTGGGGACGGAGCAGTTCTTC | CASWGQRLGTEQFF
TRBJ2-2 | - | 16 | - | TRBV11-3 | TGTGCCAGCAGCTTAAGAGCCAACCCGAACACCGGGGAGCTGTTTTTT | CASSLRANPNTGELFF
TRBJ2-3 | - | 13 | - | TRBV11-2 | TGTGCCAGCAGCTTAGGTATTAGAGATACGCAGTATTTT | CASSLGIRDTQYF